This T cell receptor beta chain comes out of a study of CD8+CD57+ T cells in acquired aplastic anemia. Study-wide background: The study obtained an average of around 3.4 ug of DNA from sorted CD4+ and CD8+ cells. Study results and limitations: No significant difference in CD8+ Simpson's diversity was found between patients and controls.

In its sample, this clonotype was seen many times. Its antigen is unidentified. For CDR3 and TCR beta VDJ profiling, genomic DNA was the template used. TCRdb re-derived calls from the reads in MiXCR, one entry per CDR3 protein. Of approximately 130,000 distinct CDR3 sequences in the sample, around two fifths were seen once. V lost 0 bases, J lost 1 base, and 9 bases lay in between. The germline V gene encodes CDR1 SGDLS and CDR2 YYNGEE. The CDR3 spans 15 residues. Specimen: sorted CD4+, CD8+, or CD8+CD57+ T cells (not recorded which) from PBMCs. The chain carries TRBV9 and TRBJ2-3; D is undetermined. The TCR comes from a human donor in good health, serving as a control. This CDR3 is CASSVERLGTDTQYF. The CDR3 DNA reads as TGTGCCAGCAGCGTAGAGCGCTTGGGCACAGATACGCAGTATTTT. Filled out from reference TRBV9 and TRBJ2-3, the complete variable domain reads DSGVTQTPKHLITATGQRVTLRCSPRSGDLSVYWYQQSLDQGLQFLIQYYNGEERAKGNILERFSAQQFPDLHSELNLSSLELGDSALYFCASSVERLGTDTQYFGPGTRLTVL.